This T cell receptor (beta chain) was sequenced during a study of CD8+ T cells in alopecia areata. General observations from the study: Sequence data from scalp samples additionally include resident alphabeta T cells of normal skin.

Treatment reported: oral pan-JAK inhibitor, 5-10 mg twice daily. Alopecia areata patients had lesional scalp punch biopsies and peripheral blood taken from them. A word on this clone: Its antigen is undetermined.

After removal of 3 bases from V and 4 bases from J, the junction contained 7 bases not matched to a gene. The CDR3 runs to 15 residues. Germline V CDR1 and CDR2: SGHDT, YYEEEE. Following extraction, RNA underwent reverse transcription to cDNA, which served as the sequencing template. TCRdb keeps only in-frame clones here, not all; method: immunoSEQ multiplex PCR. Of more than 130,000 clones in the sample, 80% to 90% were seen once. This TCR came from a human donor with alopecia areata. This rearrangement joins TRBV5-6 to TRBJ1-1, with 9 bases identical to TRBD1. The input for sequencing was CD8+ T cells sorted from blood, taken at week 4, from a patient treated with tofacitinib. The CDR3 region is CASSSTGTGTTEAFF. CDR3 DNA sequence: TGTGCCAGCAGCTCGACCGGGACAGGGACCACTGAAGCTTTCTTT. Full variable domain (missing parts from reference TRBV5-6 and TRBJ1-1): DAGVTQSPTHLIKTRGQQVTLRCSPKSGHDTVSWYQQALGQGPQFIFQYYEEEERQRGNFPDRFSGHQFPNYSSELNVNALLLGDSALYLCASSSTGTGTTEAFFGQGTRLTVV.